The rows below give T cell receptor beta chains drawn from one sample of a study of Tregs in tolerant kidney transplant recipients. Assay: immunoSEQ multiplex PCR; the TCRdb copy retains only in-frame clones and omits some. Among about 21,000 clones listed, approximately 81% were seen once. The sample consisted of CD8+ T cells from blood (PBMCs), taken 6 months after the transplant. These receptors all stem from a human patient who received a combined kidney and bone marrow transplant. Some T cells may be provided by the graft donor. The CDR3 runs from the conserved cysteine through the conserved F or W. A D gene is named only where the DNA matches it firmly. Part of the rows lack a size; the others show once, few, many or a class for expanded clones.

NA	TRBV4-2	TRBJ2-7	TRBD1	TGTGCCAGCAGCCAAGAGGGGGACAGCTCCTACGAGCAGTACTTC	CASSQEGDSSYEQYF
NA	TRBV9	TRBJ1-2	NA	TGTGCCAGCCGGTCGAATTGGGGCTACACCTTC	CASRSNWGYTF
few	TRBV19	TRBJ2-1	NA	TGTGCCAGTAGTATAGGACTAGCCTACAATGAGCAGTTCTTC	CASSIGLAYNEQFF
NA	TRBV7-6	TRBJ2-7	TRBD2	TGTGCCAGCAGCCAGAGCGGGGGGGCCTACGAGCAGTACTTC	CASSQSGGAYEQYF
NA	TRBV2	TRBJ1-2	NA	TGTGCCAGCAGTGAACGGTGGACAGAAGGCTACACCTTC	CASSERWTEGYTF
few	TRBV7-3	TRBJ1-2	NA	TGTGCCAGCAGCTTAGATCAGGGGCCGGGAGGCTACACCTTC	CASSLDQGPGGYTF
NA	TRBV5-6	TRBJ2-1	TRBD2	TGTGCCAGCGGGATAGCGGGGGGCATTTACAATGAGCAGTTCTTC	CASGIAGGIYNEQFF
NA	TRBV19	TRBJ2-1	NA	TGTGCCAGTAGCGGGGTCCTGGGCGATGAGCAGTTCTTC	CASSGVLGDEQFF
NA	TRBV6-1	TRBJ2-1	NA	TGTGCCAGCAGTGAATGGGCCAGATCCACTTCTCAATATGAGCAGTTCTTC	CASSEWARSTSQYEQFF
NA	TRBV19	TRBJ2-7	NA	TGTGCCAGTACTTTAACAGGTTCCTACGAGCAGTACTTC	CASTLTGSYEQYF
NA	TRBV28	TRBJ2-1	NA	TGTGCCAGCACCCAGACTGCAGCGGTGGTCGATGAGCAGTTCTTC	CASTQTAAVVDEQFF
NA	TRBV28	TRBJ1-2	TRBD1	TGTGCCAGCAGGACAGGGGCCTATGGCTACACCTTC	CASRTGAYGYTF
few	TRBV15	TRBJ2-1	TRBD2	TGTGCCACCAGCAGAGCTAGCGGGAGGATCAATGAGCAGTTCTTC	CATSRASGRINEQFF
NA	TRBV28	TRBJ1-6	TRBD1	TGTGCCAGCAAACTGCGGGACAGGAATAATTCCCCCCTCCACTTT	CASKLRDRNNSPLHF
NA	TRBV6-4	TRBJ2-2	TRBD1	TGTGCCAGCAGTGACGGGACAGGGGACACCGGGGAGCTGTTTTTT	CASSDGTGDTGELFF
NA	TRBV9	TRBJ2-1	NA	TGTGCCAGCAGCTACACCCAGGTCCATGAGCAGTTCTTC	CASSYTQVHEQFF
NA	TRBV2	TRBJ2-1	TRBD1	TGTGCCAGCAAGGGACAGGGGGTTTTCGATGAGCAGTTCTTC	CASKGQGVFDEQFF
NA	TRBV7-9	TRBJ1-3	NA	TGTGCCAGCAGCTTAGACAGGGTTGGAAACACCATATATTTT	CASSLDRVGNTIYF
medium-sized	TRBV19	TRBJ1-2	NA	TGTGCCAGTAGTAGGCCCTCCTTGGACAGAAACTATGGCTACACCTTC	CASSRPSLDRNYGYTF
NA	TRBV7-6	TRBJ2-3	NA	TGTGCCAGCAGCTTAATTGGAACAGGGATGGGCACAGATACGCAGTATTTT	CASSLIGTGMGTDTQYF
NA	TRBV7-6	TRBJ2-1	NA	TGTGCCAGCAGCTTAGCACCAACTAGTTATACCCACAATGAGCAGTTCTTC	CASSLAPTSYTHNEQFF
NA	TRBV2	TRBJ1-6	NA	TGTGCCAGCATAGTCGGTGGAGGGAATTCACCCCTCCACTTT	CASIVGGGNSPLHF
NA	TRBV2	TRBJ1-1	NA	TGTGCCAGCAAACCCCCCCGGGAAGCTTTCTTT	CASKPPREAFF
NA	TRBV7-2	TRBJ2-6	NA	TGTGCCAGCAGCTTACTTCAGGGTCGGGCCAACGTCCTGACTTTC	CASSLLQGRANVLTF
NA	TRBV7-9	TRBJ2-2	TRBD1	TGTGCCAGCAGCTTAGCTCTTAGGACAGGACTGGCGGAGCTGTTTTTT	CASSLALRTGLAELFF
NA	TRBV9	TRBJ2-7	TRBD2	TGTGCCAGCAGCGTAGTTCCAGCGGGAGCTTACGAGCAGTACTTC	CASSVVPAGAYEQYF
once	TRBV5-4	TRBJ1-1	NA	TGTGCCAGCAGCTTAGGGAGGACTGAAGCTTTCTTT	CASSLGRTEAFF
NA	TRBV19	TRBJ1-3	TRBD1	TGTGCCAGTAGTATGGGACAGAAAAACACCATATATTTT	CASSMGQKNTIYF
NA	TRBV4-1	TRBJ2-3	NA	TGCGCCAGCAGCGAAAGACTAGGGACAGATACGCAGTATTTT	CASSERLGTDTQYF
NA	TRBV5-1	TRBJ2-1	TRBD2	TGCGCCAGCAGCCCGGAGCGGGGATACAATGAGCAGTTCTTC	CASSPERGYNEQFF
NA	TRBV6-1	TRBJ2-7	NA	TGTGCCAGCAGTGAAGGACTCTCCTACGAGCAGTACTTC	CASSEGLSYEQYF
NA	TRBV7-9	TRBJ2-7	NA	TGTGCCAGCAGCTCCGTGGACACCTACGAGCAGTACTTC	CASSSVDTYEQYF